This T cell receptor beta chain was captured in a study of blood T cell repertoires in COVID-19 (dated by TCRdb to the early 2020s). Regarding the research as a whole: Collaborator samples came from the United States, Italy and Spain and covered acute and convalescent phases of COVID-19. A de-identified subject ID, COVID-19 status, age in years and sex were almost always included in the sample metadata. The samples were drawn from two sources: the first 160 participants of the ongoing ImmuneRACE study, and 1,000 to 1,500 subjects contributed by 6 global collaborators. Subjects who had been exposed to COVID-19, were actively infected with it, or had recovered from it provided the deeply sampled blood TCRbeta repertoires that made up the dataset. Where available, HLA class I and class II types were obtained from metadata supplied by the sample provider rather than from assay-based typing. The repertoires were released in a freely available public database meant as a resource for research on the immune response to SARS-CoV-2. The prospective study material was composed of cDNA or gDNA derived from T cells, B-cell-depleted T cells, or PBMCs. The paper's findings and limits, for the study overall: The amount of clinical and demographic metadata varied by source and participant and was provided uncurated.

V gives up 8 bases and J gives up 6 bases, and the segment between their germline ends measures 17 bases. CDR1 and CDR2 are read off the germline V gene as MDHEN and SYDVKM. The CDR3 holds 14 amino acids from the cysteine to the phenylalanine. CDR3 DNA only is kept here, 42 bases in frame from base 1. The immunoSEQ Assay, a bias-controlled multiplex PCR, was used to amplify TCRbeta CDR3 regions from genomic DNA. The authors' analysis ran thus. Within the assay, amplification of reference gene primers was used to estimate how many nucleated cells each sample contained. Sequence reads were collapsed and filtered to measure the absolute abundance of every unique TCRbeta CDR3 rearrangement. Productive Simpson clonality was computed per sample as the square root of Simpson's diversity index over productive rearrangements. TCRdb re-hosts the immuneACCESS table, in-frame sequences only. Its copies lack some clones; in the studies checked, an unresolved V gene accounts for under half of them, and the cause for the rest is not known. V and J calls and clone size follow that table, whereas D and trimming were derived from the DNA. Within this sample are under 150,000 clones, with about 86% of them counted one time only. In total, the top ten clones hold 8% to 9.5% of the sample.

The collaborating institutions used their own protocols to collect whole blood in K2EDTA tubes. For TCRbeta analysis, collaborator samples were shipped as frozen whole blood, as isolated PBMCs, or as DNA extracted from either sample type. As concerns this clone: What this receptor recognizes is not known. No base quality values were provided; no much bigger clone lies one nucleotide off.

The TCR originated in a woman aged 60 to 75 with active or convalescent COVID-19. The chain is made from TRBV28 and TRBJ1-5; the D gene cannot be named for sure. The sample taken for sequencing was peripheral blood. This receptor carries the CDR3 CASQLQAAFQPQHF. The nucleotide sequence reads TGTGCCAGCCAACTCCAGGCCGCGTTTCAGCCCCAGCATTTT.